This T cell receptor (beta chain) emerged from a study of cytomegalovirus exposure and HLA in healthy donors (dated 2017 in TCRdb). As for the study more broadly: In an earlier analysis of some 610 of the donors, approximately 300 Gb of sequence data and 90 million to 130 million unique TCR beta sequences from about 179 million T cells were reported. Approximately 300 gigabases of sequencing data and 75 million to 85 million unique TCR sequences made up an early release that covered 500 to 650 HLA-typed donors. Among the roughly 430 genotyped donors, under 90% belonged to the genetic ancestry cluster associated with self-reported Caucasian donors. The aim of the study was to test whether cataloging public T cell receptors could identify signatures of past pathogen exposure. The study used immunosequencing to profile the T cell repertoires of some 600 subjects and linked those repertoires to cytomegalovirus serostatus. Along with the approximately 700-subject first cohort, a separate validation cohort of approximately 110 different subjects was used. High-throughput TCR immunosequencing, statistical association of individual TCRs with disease status, and machine learning were combined to predict cytomegalovirus infection status. To study patterns of TCR occurrence, a later analysis re-analyzed previously published TCR beta repertoires from under 750 donors and added high-resolution HLA genotyping. Rather than drawing on any new phenotypic data, the later analysis identified candidate immune exposures from TCR beta sequences and the way those sequences occurred across donors. An earlier analysis of several hundred of the donors used high-throughput TCR beta sequencing to judge whether each TCR beta V gene segment behaved as functional or pseudogenic. Donor age, sex, ethnicity and CMV serostatus were compiled together with the repertoire data. A later genetic analysis used genome-wide SNP genotypes for about three fifths of the 666 donors, treating that subset as a discovery cohort. Every repertoire in the discovery cohort had been generated on one and the same sequencing platform. HLA typing included class I and class II loci at four-digit resolution. Typing coverage differed by locus: A, B, C, DRB1 and DQB1 were typed in about 620-640 donors, DQA1 in about 500, DPA1 in 600 to 610, and DPB1 in 472. Four or five DR-DQ haplotypes were handled as single units for association and clustering because linkage in the cohort was strong. Among a few hundred genotyped donors of the cohort, an average of around 240,000 unique TCR beta nucleotide sequences were sequenced per donor, about a sixth of them non-productive.

Summary of the overall study and its limitations: A group of highly shared sequence variants was considered likely to be a technical artifact of the sequencing pipeline. In the study, 150 to 200 TCR beta chains were listed as associated with cytomegalovirus. In an earlier analysis of approximately 590 of the donors, most TCR beta V segments appeared in productive rearrangements about 90% or about 30% of the time, broadly matching IMGT annotations. HLA typing was unavailable for some donors at each locus, so association tests used only the typed subset. It was suggested by the authors that the approach could potentially be generalized to other disease states and immunological phenotypes. Specific HLA alleles were associated with roughly 17,000 TCR beta sequences at a false discovery rate of 0.05 in a later analysis. In a later analysis, TCR association rates were found to vary across HLA loci, with the most associated TCRs seen for DRB1 alleles and the fewest for HLA-C alleles. Because counts were too low, about 15 rarely observed V segments, including chromosome 9 orphons, were left out of the earlier analysis of approximately 500 of the donors. Most TCR sequences were observed very rarely across donors, whereas some public TCRs were present in many individuals. In a later analysis, HLA-associated TCR beta chains were found to be more clonally expanded and to have lower generation probabilities than equally common non-associated chains. Some IMGT-functional V segments, including TRBV6-2 and TRBV6-3, could not be told apart with the 87-base-pair reads, so those segments were excluded. Linkage disequilibrium might explain the correlated functional status among segregating V segments, but an unknown experimental factor could not be ruled out. In vitro tests confirmed that a few of the cytomegalovirus-associated TCR beta chains recognize cytomegalovirus antigens. When HLA alleles, especially DR and DQ, strongly co-occurred, TCR associations were difficult to assign to individual alleles. Roughly uniform sequencing depth across donors was assumed in presence/absence analyses, although this assumption may not hold. In a later genetic analysis, a missense DCLRE1C variant was associated with V-gene and J-gene trimming of TCR beta chains, and the association was replicated in an independent cohort. Cytomegalovirus status was reported to be diagnosed by the classifier with high specificity and sensitivity in both the original and validation cohorts. A further reported finding was that TCR beta sequences accurately predicted the HLA-A and HLA-B alleles for most subjects in the first cohort. In a later analysis, several top co-occurrence clusters were reported to appear linked to parvovirus B19, influenza, CMV and Epstein-Barr virus. The only immune exposure information available for the cohort was CMV serostatus. A later genetic analysis reported fewer N-insertions in productive TCRs among donors in an Asian-associated ancestry cluster than the roughly 700-donor mean. A later analysis found that most CMV-associated TCR beta chains appeared HLA-restricted, with HLA associations seemingly driven largely by CMV exposure. The cohort was sequenced for TCR beta chains only, and without alpha or paired-chain data the features that could be detected were limited.

CDR3 length: 13 amino acids, cysteine to phenylalanine. The kept DNA is CDR3 alone, 39 bases in frame from the first base. From the germline V gene, CDR1 is MDHEN and CDR2 is SYDVKM. In total, roughly 670 healthy bone marrow donors made up the cohort. Cohort members were all nominally healthy when sampled, although unrecorded immune exposures were likely present. The donor tested CMV seropositive, placing the donor among the 250 to 350 seropositive members of the cohort. A peripheral blood sample was provided by each donor, and peripheral blood mononuclear cells were used for TCR beta sequencing. The Qiagen DNeasy Blood Extraction Kit was used to extract genomic DNA from the blood cell samples. The library relied on the immunoSEQ multiplex PCR assay. For the multiplex PCR, a mixture combining 60 forward primers for TCR Vbeta segments and 13 reverse primers for TCR Jbeta segments was used. Amplification of the CDR3 region of rearranged TCR beta genes was performed with a multiplex PCR assay on genomic DNA. On the Illumina HiSeq System, the amplified TCR beta libraries were sequenced as 87-base-pair reads. In the original analysis: Across the 700 or so repertoires, a later analysis counted about 81 million unique TCR beta chains, roughly 11 million of which were shared by at least two donors. To remove PCR and sequencing errors, raw reads were error-corrected and collapsed into unique sequences using a nearest-neighbor algorithm that merged closely related sequences. Alignment of CDR3 sequences to IMGT reference sequences was used to assign V, D and J gene segments. For a sequence to be retained, a match of at least six nucleotides to both a V gene segment and a J gene segment was required. Rearrangements were classified as productive when the CDR3 lacked stop codons and remained in frame with V and J, and all other rearrangements were classified as non-productive. CDR3 was defined according to IMGT convention as the region running from the second conserved V-encoded cysteine to the conserved J-encoded phenylalanine. The earlier analysis of approximately 500 of the donors excluded sequences that lacked an unambiguous match to a single V gene segment. In an earlier analysis of about 590 of the donors, a V segment was called functional when productive rearrangements were above 56.7%, and segregating when the standard deviation between donors exceeded 5%. A statistical classification framework was built to diagnose cytomegalovirus status from the catalog of TCR beta chain sequences. A later analysis assigned V and J genes by comparing TCR nucleotide sequences with IMGT/GENE-DB human TR gene sequences. A later analysis assigned CDR3 sequences and most-parsimonious VDJ recombination scenarios with the TCRdist pipeline. In a later analysis, each TCR beta chain was defined by its CDR3 amino acid sequence together with its V-gene family, and reads lacking a unique V-gene family were excluded. A later analysis removed 600 or so highly shared, low-generation-probability nucleotide sequences to deal with suspected cross-contamination and a sequencing artifact. In a later analysis, a clonal expansion index for each public chain was calculated from normalized within-repertoire ranks of inferred template counts. In a later analysis, generation probabilities were computed using a VDJ recombination model fitted to out-of-frame rearrangements, and the results were checked against IGoR. In a later analysis, TCR-TCR, TCR-HLA and TCR-CMV co-occurrence was scored with hypergeometric tests, and a repertoire-size bias correction was applied to TCR pairs. To estimate false discovery rates, a later analysis permuted the HLA or CMV assignments 20 times. A later analysis grouped co-occurring TCRs with DBSCAN, adding TCRdist sequence similarity when clustering within HLA-allele-positive subsets. For co-occurrence clustering, repertoires with fewer than 30,000 or more than 120,000 public chains were excluded, along with 5 or 6 repertoires with anomalous nucleotide sharing. Sourced from immuneACCESS, this table was stored by TCRdb with only in-frame sequences that have V and J called. A share of the clones is absent; for the studies checked, an unresolved V gene accounts for under half, and the remainder has no known explanation. V and J calls and clone size are as listed in that table; D and trimming were resolved from the DNA. The sample profile shows about 96,000 clones; approximately 72% of them were found once. The top ten constitute 13% to 15% of the sample.

As regards this clone: This clone's antigen is unknown. It has no much larger one-base neighbor in the sample; base qualities were not kept.

The chain is assembled from TRBV28 and TRBJ2-3; 9 central bases correspond to TRBD2. Sequences were obtained from PBMCs. This TCR derives from a woman between 65 and 79 years old in good health and CMV-seropositive. The CDR3 reads as follows: CAVAGESTDTQYF. DNA sequence: TGTGCTGTAGCGGGGGAGAGCACAGATACGCAGTATTTT.